One sample yielded the 9 T cell receptor beta chains listed below, sequenced in a study of T-cell memory formation after mild COVID-19. TCRdb reanalysed the 5' RACE reads using MiXCR and keeps one entry per CDR3 protein. The sample comprises 450,000 to 650,000 distinct CDR3 sequences, about a sixth of which are singletons, and around 12% rests with the top ten. The sequencing sample was made of PBMCs or a T cell subset sorted from them (not recorded which). These receptors all come from an adult woman who had mild COVID-19 (a few samples of this study predate the infection). Cell type and time point are not known.

The chain is built from TRBV7-6 and TRBJ1-2; 11 nucleotides align to TRBD1. The CDR3 runs to 14 residues. Germline CDR1 SGHVS, CDR2 FNYEAQ. The V segment lost 10 bases and the J segment 3 bases; nucleotides outside the gene matches: 7. The CDR3 region is CAIRGQGAYYGYTF. The CDR3 bases are TGTGCCATCCGAGGACAGGGGGCGTACTATGGCTACACCTTC. Based on the CDR3 plus reference TRBV7-6 and TRBJ1-2, the full variable domain is GAGVSQSPRYKVTKRGQDVALRCDPISGHVSLYWYRQALGQGPEFLTYFNYEAQQDKSGLPNDRFSAERPEGSISTLTIQRTEQRDSAMYRCAIRGQGAYYGYTFGSGTRLTVV.

This clonotype appeared a few times. The rearrangement links TRBV20-1 to TRBJ2-1; no reliable D call. The CDR3 covers 14 residues. V was cut by 2 bases and J by 4 bases, with 12 bases left in between. Germline V gives CDR1 DFQATT, CDR2 SNEGSKA (reference sequence). The CDR3 loop is CSARKLPHYNEQFF. The CDR3 nucleotides are TGCAGTGCTAGAAAACTACCGCATTACAATGAGCAGTTCTTC.

The V and J genes are TRBV5-1 and TRBJ1-2; D is uncertain. V dropped 5 bases and J dropped 0 bases, with 11 bases sitting between them. Per germline, CDR1 SGHRS and CDR2 YFSETQ. The CDR3 has 14 amino acids. In nucleotides, the CDR3 is TGCGCCAGCAGATTATCCGGAGCTAACTATGGCTACACCTTC. Translated: CASRLSGANYGYTF.

V is TRBV7-9 and J is TRBJ2-7, with 7 nucleotides matching TRBD1. This CDR3 region has 16 residues. V lost 4 bases, J lost 2 bases, and 11 bases stayed unmatched. The V gene's germline CDR1 is SEHNR and CDR2 FQNEAQ (reference sequence). CDR3 region: CASSSILDRAPYEQYF. The CDR3 DNA sequence: TGTGCCAGCAGCTCTATACTCGACAGGGCACCCTACGAGCAGTACTTC.

This chain uses TRBV4-1 with TRBJ1-2, with 9 nucleotides matching TRBD1. This CDR3 has 14 residues. Germline V gene lookup returns CDR1 MGHRA and CDR2 YSYEKL. V dropped 6 bases and J dropped 2; count of bases not matched to a gene: 4. This chain's CDR3 is CASRLDRGNYGYTF. CDR3 DNA: TGCGCCAGCAGGCTTGACAGGGGGAACTATGGCTACACCTTC.

This clonotype was seen ten or more times. The chain couples TRBV9 to TRBJ1-1, with D unclear. The V gene's germline CDR1 is SGDLS and CDR2 YYNGEE. This CDR3 comprises 13 residues. Trimming left V 3 bases short and J 6 bases short, with 12 bases between. CDR3 in amino acids: CASSGGRLPEAFF. CDR3 in DNA: TGTGCCAGCAGCGGCGGGCGGCTCCCTGAAGCTTTCTTT.

J is TRBJ2-1 and V is TRBV5-1, with D unclear. The CDR3 sequence is 13 residues long. Germline V CDR1 and CDR2: SGHRS, YFSETQ. V was pared by 0 bases and J by 8 bases, with 9 bases between. The CDR3 coding sequence is TGCGCCAGCAGCTTGGAGCTAGACGATGAGCAGTTCTTC. It codes for CASSLELDDEQFF.

V and J are TRBV5-6 and TRBJ1-2, with D uncertain. From germline, CDR1 is SGHDT and CDR2 YYEEEE. V dropped 2 bases and J dropped 2 bases, with 10 bases sitting between them. The CDR3 consists of 14 residues. The CDR3 DNA follows: TGTGCCAGCAGCTTTAGAGCCTCAAACTATGGCTACACCTTC. Translating it yields CASSFRASNYGYTF. Variable domain in full (rest from reference TRBV5-6 and TRBJ1-2): DAGVTQSPTHLIKTRGQQVTLRCSPKSGHDTVSWYQQALGQGPQFIFQYYEEEERQRGNFPDRFSGHQFPNYSSELNVNALLLGDSALYLCASSFRASNYGYTFGSGTRLTVV.

This clonotype was seen ten or more times. The rearrangement joins TRBV3-1 to TRBJ2-1, with 7 nucleotides matching TRBD2. With V trimmed by 6 bases and J by 7 bases, 15 bases remained unmatched. This CDR3 is built from 16 residues. CDR1 is LGHDT and CDR2 is YNNKEL in the germline V gene (reference sequence). Written as DNA, the CDR3 is TGTGCCAGCAGACCCGAAGGGTCAGCGGGGTGGAATGAGCAGTTCTTC. It codes for CASRPEGSAGWNEQFF.